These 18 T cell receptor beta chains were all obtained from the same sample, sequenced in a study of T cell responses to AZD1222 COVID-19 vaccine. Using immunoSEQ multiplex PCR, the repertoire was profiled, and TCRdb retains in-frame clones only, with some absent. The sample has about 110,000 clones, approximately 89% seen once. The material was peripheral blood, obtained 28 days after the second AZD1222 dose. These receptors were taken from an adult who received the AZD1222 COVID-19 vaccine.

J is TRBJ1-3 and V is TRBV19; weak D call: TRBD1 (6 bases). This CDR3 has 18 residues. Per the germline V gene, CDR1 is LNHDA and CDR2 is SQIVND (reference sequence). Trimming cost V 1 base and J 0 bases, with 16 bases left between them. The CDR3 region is CASSIGTPGHPSGNTIYF. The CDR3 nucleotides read TGTGCCAGTAGTATAGGAACCCCGGGACACCCCTCTGGAAACACCATATATTTT.

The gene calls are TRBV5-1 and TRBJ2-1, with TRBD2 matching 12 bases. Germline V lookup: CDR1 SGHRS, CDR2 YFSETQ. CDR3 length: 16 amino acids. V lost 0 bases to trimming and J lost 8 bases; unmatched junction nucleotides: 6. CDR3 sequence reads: CASSLVKASGRDEQFF. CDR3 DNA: TGCGCCAGCAGCTTGGTTAAGGCTAGCGGGAGGGATGAGCAGTTCTTC. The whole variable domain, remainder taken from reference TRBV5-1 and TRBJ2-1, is KAGVTQTPRYLIKTRGQQVTLSCSPISGHRSVSWYQQTPGQGLQFLFEYFSETQRNKGNFPGRFSGRQFSNSRSEMNVSTLELGDSALYLCASSLVKASGRDEQFFGPGTRLTVL.

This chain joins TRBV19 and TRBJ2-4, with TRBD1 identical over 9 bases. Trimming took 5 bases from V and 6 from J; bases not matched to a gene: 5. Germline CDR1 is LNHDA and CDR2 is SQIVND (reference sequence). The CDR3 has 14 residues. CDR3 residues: CASSWDRAVNIQYF. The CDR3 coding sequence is TGTGCCAGTAGTTGGGACAGGGCGGTAAACATTCAGTACTTC.

Here the CDR3 reads CSVEASIRDSIYEKLFF. The CDR3 nucleotides read TGCAGCGTTGAAGCATCTATTCGGGACAGCATTTATGAAAAACTGTTTTTT. The J gene is TRBJ1-4, the V gene TRBV29-1, with 7 bases identical to TRBD1. The V gene end was trimmed by 1 base and the J gene end by 6 bases; junction bases not matched to a gene: 14. The CDR3 is 17 amino acids. CDR1 SQVTM and CDR2 ANQGSEA come from the germline V gene.

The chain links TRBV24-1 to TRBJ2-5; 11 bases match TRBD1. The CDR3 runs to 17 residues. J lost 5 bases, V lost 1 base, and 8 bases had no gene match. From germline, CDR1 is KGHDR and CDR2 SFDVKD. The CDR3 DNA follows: TGTGCCACCAGTGATTTTTCCGGGACAGGGGGGACGGAGACCCAGTACTTC. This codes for CATSDFSGTGGTETQYF.

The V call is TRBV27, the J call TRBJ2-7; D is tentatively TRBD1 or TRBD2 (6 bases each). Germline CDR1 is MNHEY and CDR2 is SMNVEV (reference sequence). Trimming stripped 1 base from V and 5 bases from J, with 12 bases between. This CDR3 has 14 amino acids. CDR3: CASSLWGAFNEQYF. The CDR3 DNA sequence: TGTGCCAGCAGTTTATGGGGGGCGTTTAACGAGCAGTACTTC.

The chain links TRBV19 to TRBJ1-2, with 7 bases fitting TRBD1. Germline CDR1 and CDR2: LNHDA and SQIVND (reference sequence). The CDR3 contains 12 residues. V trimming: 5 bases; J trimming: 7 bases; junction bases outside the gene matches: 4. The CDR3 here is CASSFNRGGYTF. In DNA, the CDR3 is TGTGCCAGTAGTTTTAACAGGGGTGGCTACACCTTC.

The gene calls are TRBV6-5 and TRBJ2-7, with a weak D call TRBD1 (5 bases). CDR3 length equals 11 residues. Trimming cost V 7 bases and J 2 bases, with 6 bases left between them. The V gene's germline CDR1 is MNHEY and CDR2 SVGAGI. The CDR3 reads CASKGTYEQYF. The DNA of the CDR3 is TGTGCCAGCAAGGGGACCTACGAGCAGTACTTC.

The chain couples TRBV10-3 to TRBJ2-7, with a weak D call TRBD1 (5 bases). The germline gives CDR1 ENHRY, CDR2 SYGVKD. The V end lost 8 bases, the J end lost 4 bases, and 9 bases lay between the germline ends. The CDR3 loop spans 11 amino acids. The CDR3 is CAISAGYEQYF. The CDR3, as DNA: TGTGCCATCTCGGCAGGGTACGAGCAGTACTTC.

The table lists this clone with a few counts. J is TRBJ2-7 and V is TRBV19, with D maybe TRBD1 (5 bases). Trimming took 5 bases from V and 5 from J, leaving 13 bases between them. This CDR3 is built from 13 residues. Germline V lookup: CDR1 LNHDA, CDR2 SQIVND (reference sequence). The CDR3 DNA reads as TGTGCCAGTAGTCTTGAGTGGGGCCACGAGCAGTACTTC. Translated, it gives CASSLEWGHEQYF.

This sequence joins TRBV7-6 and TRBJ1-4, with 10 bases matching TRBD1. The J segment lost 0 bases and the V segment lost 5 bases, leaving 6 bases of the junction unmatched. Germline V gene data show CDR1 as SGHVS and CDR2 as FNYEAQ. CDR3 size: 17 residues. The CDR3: CASSRRDRGATNEKLFF. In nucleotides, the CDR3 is TGTGCCAGCAGCCGACGGGACAGGGGTGCAACTAATGAAAAACTGTTTTTT. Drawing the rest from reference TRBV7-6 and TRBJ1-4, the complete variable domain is GAGVSQSPRYKVTKRGQDVALRCDPISGHVSLYWYRQALGQGPEFLTYFNYEAQQDKSGLPNDRFSAERPEGSISTLTIQRTEQRDSAMYRCASSRRDRGATNEKLFFGSGTQLSVL.

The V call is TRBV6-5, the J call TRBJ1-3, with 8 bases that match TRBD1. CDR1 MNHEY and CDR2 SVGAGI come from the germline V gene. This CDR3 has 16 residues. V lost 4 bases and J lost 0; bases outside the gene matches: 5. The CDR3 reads CASSFRGRNSGNTIYF. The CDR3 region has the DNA TGTGCCAGCAGTTTCAGGGGGCGAAACTCTGGAAACACCATATATTTT.

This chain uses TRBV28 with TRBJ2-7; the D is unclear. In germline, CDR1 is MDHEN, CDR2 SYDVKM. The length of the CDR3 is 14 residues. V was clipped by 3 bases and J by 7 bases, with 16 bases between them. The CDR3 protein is CASSLARSHLEQYF. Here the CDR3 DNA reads TGTGCCAGCAGTTTGGCCAGGTCCCACTTAGAGCAGTACTTC.

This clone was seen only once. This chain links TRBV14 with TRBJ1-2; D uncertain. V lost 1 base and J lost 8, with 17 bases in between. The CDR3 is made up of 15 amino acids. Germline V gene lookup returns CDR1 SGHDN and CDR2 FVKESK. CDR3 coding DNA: TGTGCCAGCAGCCAAGTTGAGAGCGGAGTCCACGGCTACACCTTC. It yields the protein CASSQVESGVHGYTF.

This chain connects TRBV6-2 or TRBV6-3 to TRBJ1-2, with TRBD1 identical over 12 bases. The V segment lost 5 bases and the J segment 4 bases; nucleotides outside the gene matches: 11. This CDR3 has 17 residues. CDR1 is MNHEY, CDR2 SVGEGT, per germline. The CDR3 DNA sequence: TGTGCCAGCAGTGGGTCGGGACAGGGGGCGACGCGCTATGGCTACACCTTC. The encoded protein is CASSGSGQGATRYGYTF.

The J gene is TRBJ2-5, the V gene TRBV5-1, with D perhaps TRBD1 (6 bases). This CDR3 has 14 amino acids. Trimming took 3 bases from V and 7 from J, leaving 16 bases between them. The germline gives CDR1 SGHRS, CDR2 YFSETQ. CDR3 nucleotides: TGCGCCAGCAGCTCCTCACAGGGCCGAGGGACCCAGTACTTC. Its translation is CASSSSQGRGTQYF.

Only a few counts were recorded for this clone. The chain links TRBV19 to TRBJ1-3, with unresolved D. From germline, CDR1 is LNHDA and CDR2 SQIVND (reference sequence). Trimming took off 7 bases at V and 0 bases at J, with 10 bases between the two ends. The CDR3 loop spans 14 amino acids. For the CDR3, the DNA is TGTGCCAGTATTGGGTTTCTCTCTGGAAACACCATATATTTT. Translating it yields CASIGFLSGNTIYF. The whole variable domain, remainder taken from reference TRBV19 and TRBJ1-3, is DGGITQSPKYLFRKEGQNVTLSCEQNLNHDAMYWYRQDPGQGLRLIYYSQIVNDFQKGDIAEGYSVSREKKESFPLTVTSAQKNPTAFYLCASIGFLSGNTIYFGEGSWLTVV.

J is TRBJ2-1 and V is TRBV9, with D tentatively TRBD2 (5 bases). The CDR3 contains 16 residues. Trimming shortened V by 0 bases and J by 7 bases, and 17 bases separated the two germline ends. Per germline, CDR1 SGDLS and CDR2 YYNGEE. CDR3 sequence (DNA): TGTGCCAGCAGCGTAGAAGGGTGGGAGCTACTAAATGAGCAGTTCTTC. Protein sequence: CASSVEGWELLNEQFF.